A selection of T cell receptor beta chains follows, all from one sample in a study of regulatory T cells in long-lasting Graves disease. MiXCR, applied by TCRdb to the multiplex PCR reads, yields one record per CDR3 protein. The sample has 500,000 to 700,000 distinct CDR3 sequences; about 30% are singletons. This sample comprised peripheral blood mononuclear cells (PBMCs), obtained when the disease was refractory, from a patient treated with antithyroid drugs. All receptors derive from a female donor with Graves disease. Both conserved end residues are part of each CDR3. The order of the fields is D gene, V gene, clone size, J gene, CDR3 DNA, CDR3 protein. The D gene is left open where the match is weak. Only some rows state a clone size, as once, few, many or a class for expanded clones.

D: TRBD1; V: TRBV27; size: NA; J: TRBJ1-5; DNA: TGTGCCAGCAGGACAGGGGCCTGGCCCCAGCATTTT; CDR3: CASRTGAWPQHF
D: NA; V: TRBV9; size: NA; J: TRBJ1-1; DNA: TGTGCCAGCAGCGTAGATGGACGCTTAGGCGCTGAAGCTTTCTTT; CDR3: CASSVDGRLGAEAFF
D: NA; V: TRBV12-3/TRBV12-4; size: few; J: TRBJ2-1; DNA: TGTGCCAGCAGTCCTATCAAGGGGGAACGGGATGAGCAGTTCTTC; CDR3: CASSPIKGERDEQFF
D: NA; V: TRBV7-2; size: NA; J: TRBJ1-2; DNA: TGTGCCAGCAGCTCCTCGAGAGCCAGGGTAGGCTACACCTTC; CDR3: CASSSSRARVGYTF
D: NA; V: TRBV6-5; size: NA; J: TRBJ1-6; DNA: TGTGCCAGCAGTTACATGCCCGGACGAGGATCACCCCTCCACTTT; CDR3: CASSYMPGRGSPLHF
D: TRBD1; V: TRBV2; size: many; J: TRBJ1-1; DNA: TGTGCCAGCAGTGGGCGGACAGGGTCTGAAGCTTTCTTT; CDR3: CASSGRTGSEAFF
D: NA; V: TRBV15; size: NA; J: TRBJ2-5; DNA: TGTGCCACCAGCAGAGATAGGGTCGGGCCGGGGACCCAGTACTTC; CDR3: CATSRDRVGPGTQYF
D: TRBD2; V: TRBV28; size: few; J: TRBJ2-6; DNA: TGTGCCAGCGGCCCCTCCCCGTGGACTAGCGGGAGAGGGGGTGGGGCCAACGTCCTGACTTTC; CDR3: CASGPSPWTSGRGGGANVLTF
D: TRBD1; V: TRBV13; size: few; J: TRBJ1-2; DNA: TGTGCCAGCAGCCTAGGGACAGGGTCCAGCTATGGCTACACCTTC; CDR3: CASSLGTGSSYGYTF
D: NA; V: TRBV30; size: NA; J: TRBJ1-2; DNA: TGTGCCTGGAGTCGGGACCGAGGCTATGGCTACACCTTC; CDR3: CAWSRDRGYGYTF
D: NA; V: TRBV6-1; size: NA; J: TRBJ1-2; DNA: TGTGCCAGCAGTCACAGGACAGACTCCCATGGCTACACCTTC; CDR3: CASSHRTDSHGYTF
D: NA; V: TRBV12-5; size: few; J: TRBJ1-2; DNA: TGTGCTAGTGGTTCGGACGGAATTGATGGCTACACCTTC; CDR3: CASGSDGIDGYTF
D: NA; V: TRBV5-1; size: NA; J: TRBJ1-1; DNA: TGCGCCAGCAGCGAAGGGGGGTTCGCTGAAGCTTTCTTT; CDR3: CASSEGGFAEAFF
D: TRBD2; V: TRBV11-1; size: many; J: TRBJ2-1; DNA: TGTGCCAGCAGTTTGGCGCTAGCGGGAGGATTGGGAGAGCAGTTCTTC; CDR3: CASSLALAGGLGEQFF
D: TRBD1; V: TRBV7-6; size: few; J: TRBJ2-7; DNA: TGTGCCAGCAGTGCCCGACAGGGGGTCTACGAGCAGTACTTC; CDR3: CASSARQGVYEQYF
D: TRBD1; V: TRBV20-1; size: NA; J: TRBJ1-4; DNA: TGCAGTGCTAGTTCCGTAGGGGGCGGAAAACTGTTTTTT; CDR3: CSASSVGGGKLFF
D: NA; V: TRBV6-1; size: few; J: TRBJ1-1; DNA: TGTGCCAGCAGTCACACAGGGACGGCTGAAGCTTTCTTT; CDR3: CASSHTGTAEAFF
D: NA; V: TRBV19; size: NA; J: TRBJ1-1; DNA: TGTGCCAGTAGTATAGTTGGGTACCTGAACACTGAAGCTTTCTTT; CDR3: CASSIVGYLNTEAFF
D: NA; V: TRBV6-2/TRBV6-3; size: NA; J: TRBJ1-1; DNA: TGTGCCAGCAGTGACTCGAGTCCCCGAGTCCGAGCTTTCTTT; CDR3: CASSDSSPRVRAFF
D: TRBD1; V: TRBV29-1; size: many; J: TRBJ1-1; DNA: TGCAGCGTTAAGACAGGGGAGACAAGGATGAACACTGAAGCTTTCTTT; CDR3: CSVKTGETRMNTEAFF
D: NA; V: TRBV28; size: NA; J: TRBJ1-1; DNA: TGTGCCAGCAGTCCCAGGGTTTCGTGGACTGAAGCTTTCTTT; CDR3: CASSPRVSWTEAFF
D: NA; V: TRBV11-2; size: many; J: TRBJ2-7; DNA: TGTGCCAGCAGCACCCGGACAGCCTACGAGCAGTACTTC; CDR3: CASSTRTAYEQYF
D: TRBD1; V: TRBV6-1; size: NA; J: TRBJ2-7; DNA: TGTGCCAGCAGTGAGGGGACAGCCCCTGACGGCGAGCAGTACTTC; CDR3: CASSEGTAPDGEQYF
D: NA; V: TRBV28; size: many; J: TRBJ1-5; DNA: TGTGCCAGCAGTCCCACGCCCACGGTGGGGAGGCATTTT; CDR3: CASSPTPTVGRHF
D: NA; V: TRBV25-1; size: NA; J: TRBJ2-3; DNA: TGTGCCAGCAGCCCCGGTCCAGATACGCAGTATTTT; CDR3: CASSPGPDTQYF
D: NA; V: TRBV29-1; size: few; J: TRBJ2-4; DNA: TGCAGCGCCGACACAGCCAAAAACATTCAGTACTTC; CDR3: CSADTAKNIQYF
D: TRBD1; V: TRBV2; size: many; J: TRBJ1-2; DNA: TGTGCCAGCAGTGAAGGACAGGGAGGGTTCTATGGCTACACCTTC; CDR3: CASSEGQGGFYGYTF
D: NA; V: TRBV9; size: few; J: TRBJ1-5; DNA: TGTGCCAGCAGCGTAGGTAGGGGAAACGATCAGCCCCAGCATTTT; CDR3: CASSVGRGNDQPQHF
D: NA; V: TRBV5-1; size: NA; J: TRBJ2-2; DNA: TGCGCCAGCAGCTTGAAGCAGGACACCGGGGAGCTGTTTTTT; CDR3: CASSLKQDTGELFF
D: NA; V: TRBV20-1; size: NA; J: TRBJ2-7; DNA: TGCAGTGCTAGAGATTTTCGGTCCGACGGAAGTCCTAGGGAGCAGTACTTC; CDR3: CSARDFRSDGSPREQYF
D: TRBD1; V: TRBV29-1; size: NA; J: TRBJ1-4; DNA: TGCAGCGTTCGGAGGACAGGGAATGAAAAACTGTTTTTT; CDR3: CSVRRTGNEKLFF
D: NA; V: TRBV20-1; size: few; J: TRBJ2-5; DNA: TGCAGTGCAAAGCAGCGGGAGACCCAGTACTTC; CDR3: CSAKQRETQYF
D: TRBD1; V: TRBV6-1; size: NA; J: TRBJ1-2; DNA: TGTGCCAGCAGTGGTCGGCAGGGGGTCGTACGTAACTATGGCTACACCTTC; CDR3: CASSGRQGVVRNYGYTF
D: TRBD1; V: TRBV7-2; size: once; J: TRBJ1-1; DNA: TGTGCCAGCAGCTTCGGCAGGGGGAGTACTGAAGCTTTCTTT; CDR3: CASSFGRGSTEAFF
D: TRBD1; V: TRBV27; size: few; J: TRBJ1-2; DNA: TGTGCCAGCAGTCCCACAGGGGGAGTGCGGGGCTACACCTTC; CDR3: CASSPTGGVRGYTF
D: TRBD1; V: TRBV12-3/TRBV12-4; size: many; J: TRBJ2-7; DNA: TGTGCCAGCAGTTTCCGGGACAGGGGTCGGGAGCAGTACTTC; CDR3: CASSFRDRGREQYF
D: NA; V: TRBV12-3/TRBV12-4; size: many; J: TRBJ1-2; DNA: TGTGCCAGCAGTTTAGACCTGGGGGCAAAAGCTAACTATGGCTACACCTTC; CDR3: CASSLDLGAKANYGYTF
D: NA; V: TRBV7-9; size: NA; J: TRBJ1-2; DNA: TGTGCCAGCAGCGGGCAGGCGAGACCGTCTAGGGGCTACACCTTC; CDR3: CASSGQARPSRGYTF
D: TRBD1; V: TRBV7-9; size: once; J: TRBJ1-2; DNA: TGTGCCAGCAGCTCGGGATTACAGGGGCCGCATCGCTACACCTTC; CDR3: CASSSGLQGPHRYTF
D: NA; V: TRBV11-2; size: NA; J: TRBJ1-6; DNA: TGTGCCAGCAGCTTAGATTGGGGGGGATCAAATTCACCCCTCCACTTT; CDR3: CASSLDWGGSNSPLHF
D: TRBD1; V: TRBV10-3; size: few; J: TRBJ2-6; DNA: TGTGCCATCAGTGACCGACAGGGCCTAACTGGGGCCAACGTCCTGACTTTC; CDR3: CAISDRQGLTGANVLTF
D: NA; V: TRBV7-9; size: NA; J: TRBJ1-2; DNA: TGTGCCAGCAGCCCCACCCAGGGGCCAGCACCCTATGGCTACACCTTC; CDR3: CASSPTQGPAPYGYTF
D: TRBD2; V: TRBV6-1; size: many; J: TRBJ2-5; DNA: TGTGCCAGCAGTGTATTAGCGGGGCGAGGCCAAGAGACCCAGTACTTC; CDR3: CASSVLAGRGQETQYF
D: NA; V: TRBV11-2; size: few; J: TRBJ2-5; DNA: TGTGCCAGCAGCTACATACAAGAGACCCAGTACTTC; CDR3: CASSYIQETQYF
D: TRBD1; V: TRBV7-9; size: NA; J: TRBJ1-1; DNA: TGTGCCAGCAGCCGATCTACAGGGGGGGAAGCTTTCTTT; CDR3: CASSRSTGGEAFF
D: TRBD2; V: TRBV5-1; size: NA; J: TRBJ2-1; DNA: TGCGCCAGCAGCTTGGTCCTAGCGGGGGAACACATGTACAATGAGCAGTTCTTC; CDR3: CASSLVLAGEHMYNEQFF
D: NA; V: TRBV28; size: NA; J: TRBJ1-2; DNA: TGTGCCAGCAGTTTGAGCCTTCTGCCCTATGGCTACACCTTC; CDR3: CASSLSLLPYGYTF
D: TRBD2; V: TRBV7-3; size: NA; J: TRBJ2-7; DNA: TGTGCCAGCAGCTTAGGGGCCGCTGGACTAGCCTCCGAGCAGTACTTC; CDR3: CASSLGAAGLASEQYF
D: NA; V: TRBV29-1; size: NA; J: TRBJ1-4; DNA: TGCAGCGTTGAAGACTCCGCTGAAAAACTGTTTTTT; CDR3: CSVEDSAEKLFF
D: NA; V: TRBV12-3/TRBV12-4; size: NA; J: TRBJ2-7; DNA: TGTGCCAGCAGTTACCAGGACGACTACGAGCAGTACTTC; CDR3: CASSYQDDYEQYF
D: TRBD2; V: TRBV2; size: NA; J: TRBJ2-1; DNA: TGTGCCAGCCGCGACAGCGGGAATTACAATGAGCAGTTCTTC; CDR3: CASRDSGNYNEQFF
D: TRBD1; V: TRBV6-2/TRBV6-3; size: many; J: TRBJ1-2; DNA: TGTGCCAGCAGTTACGACCGACAGGGCTCCCTAAATGGCTACACCTTC; CDR3: CASSYDRQGSLNGYTF